Each of the 3 T cell receptor beta chains below was sequenced from the same sample in a study of T cell changes during pregnancy in multiple sclerosis. TCRdb's copy holds only in-frame clones and misses some; the assay was immunoSEQ multiplex PCR. The sample includes some 110,000 clones, around 90% seen only once; the top ten take 1.6%. Sequenced here: peripheral blood, sampled before pregnancy. These TCRs come from a female donor with multiple sclerosis, enrolled in a pregnancy study.

The CDR3 DNA is TGTGCCAGCAGAGACGCAACAGGGGGGGGAACAACTAATGAAAAACTGTTTTTT. Its translation: CASRDATGGGTTNEKLFF. The chain recombines TRBV2 with TRBJ1-4; 8 bases align to TRBD1. Trimming at V came to 6 bases and at J to 0 bases, leaving 12 bases not matched to a gene. Germline-derived CDR1 and CDR2 are SNHLY and FYNNEI. CDR3 length: 18 residues.

This chain connects TRBV28 to TRBJ2-7; D not certain. Per germline, CDR1 MDHEN and CDR2 SYDVKM. Trimming pared 6 bases from V and 3 bases from J, leaving 6 bases between. CDR3 size: 11 residues. The CDR3 is CASSFIYEQYF. DNA for the CDR3: TGTGCCAGCAGCTTTATCTACGAGCAGTACTTC. The complete variable domain, with remaining parts taken from reference TRBV28 and TRBJ2-7, reads DVKVTQSSRYLVKRTGEKVFLECVQDMDHENMFWYRQDPGLGLRLIYFSYDVKMKEKGDIPEGYSVSREKKERFSLILESASTNQTSMYLCASSFIYEQYFGPGTRLTVT.

The rearrangement uses TRBV28 and TRBJ2-7; D perhaps matches TRBD2 (6 bases). CDR1 and CDR2 (germline): MDHEN, SYDVKM. CDR3 size: 16 residues. Trimming took off 4 bases at V and 2 bases at J, with 18 bases between the two ends. The CDR3 loop is CASSWLTRLRTYEQYF. DNA of the CDR3: TGTGCCAGCAGTTGGCTGACTAGGTTGCGAACCTACGAGCAGTACTTC. Full variable domain (remainder filled in from reference TRBV28 and TRBJ2-7): DVKVTQSSRYLVKRTGEKVFLECVQDMDHENMFWYRQDPGLGLRLIYFSYDVKMKEKGDIPEGYSVSREKKERFSLILESASTNQTSMYLCASSWLTRLRTYEQYFGPGTRLTVT.